This T cell receptor beta chain was recovered during a study of B cell selection in AIRE deficiency. Broader study findings: In TCRBV usage, CDR3 length and diversity, patient Tconv and Treg cells matched healthy donors. Around 30% of healthy-shared Treg TCRbeta sequences appeared in patient Tconv cells. Shared Treg sequences were biased toward short CDR3s with few non-templated nucleotide insertions. Of 3,000 to 4,500 shared Treg TCRbeta sequences, roughly 32% were healthy-only, just over 9% patient-only.

Clones were sequenced by immunoSEQ multiplex PCR, and TCRdb holds only the in-frame ones, with some missing. The sample holds more than 25,000 clones, less than 97% seen once. Points on this clone: The target antigen is unknown.

CD4+CD127+ cells were sorted as the conventional CD4 T cells. CDR1 and CDR2 from the germline V gene are SGHTA and FQGNSA. Between the trimmed V and J ends, which lost 3 bases and 6 bases, there was a span of 12 bases. This CDR3 contains 13 residues. The sequenced sample consisted of CD4+CD127+ conventional T cells sorted from PBMCs. The chain uses TRBV7-2 and TRBJ2-7; D perhaps matches TRBD2 (5 bases). The sequence came from a human donor in good health. The CDR3, as DNA: TGTGCCAGCAGCTTTCTTGACGCGGGCGAGCAGTACTTC. Its translation: CASSFLDAGEQYF.